Presented here are 18 T cell receptor beta chains from one specimen sequenced in a study of blood T cell repertoires in COVID-19. Here immunoSEQ multiplex PCR was the method, and the copy in TCRdb shows in-frame clones only, minus some. Here the sample spans 130,000 or so clones, around 88% being singletons. The specimen was peripheral blood. These receptors all come from a woman in her sixties or seventies with acute or convalescent COVID-19.

The V gene is TRBV9, the J gene TRBJ1-1, with a weak D call TRBD1 (6 bases). Trimming left V 2 bases short and J 1 base short, with 15 bases between. Germline values: CDR1 SGDLS, CDR2 YYNGEE. This CDR3 spans 16 amino acids. CDR3 protein: CASSVGVQGRNTEAFF. DNA of the CDR3: TGTGCCAGCAGCGTGGGGGTTCAGGGGCGGAACACTGAAGCTTTCTTT.

The chain is built from TRBV25-1 and TRBJ1-4; D unclear. Germline CDR1 is MGHDK and CDR2 is SYGVNS. The V end lost 5 bases, the J end lost 8 bases, and 15 bases lay between the germline ends. This CDR3 contains 14 residues. CDR3 loop: CASSREGLLEKLFF. CDR3 nucleotide sequence: TGTGCCAGCAGTAGGGAGGGATTGTTGGAAAAACTGTTTTTT. The full variable domain, rest sourced from reference TRBV25-1 and TRBJ1-4, is EADIYQTPRYLVIGTGKKITLECSQTMGHDKMYWYQQDPGMELHLIHYSYGVNSTEKGDLSSESTVSRIRTEHFPLTLESARPSHTSQYLCASSREGLLEKLFFGSGTQLSVL.

The chain carries TRBV30 and TRBJ2-1; 7 positions agree with TRBD1. CDR1 and CDR2 from the germline V gene are GTSNPN and SVGIG (reference sequence). J was trimmed by 9 bases and V by 2 bases; bases with no gene match: 10. The CDR3 is 14 amino acids. As DNA, the CDR3 is TGTGCCTGGAGTAAGGGGACAGCCCCAGGTGAGCAGTTCTTC. This gives the protein CAWSKGTAPGEQFF.

The chain uses TRBV3-1 (or the pseudogene TRBV3-2) and TRBJ2-3; tentatively, D is TRBD1 (5 bases). Deletions cut 0 bases from V and 10 bases from J, with 14 bases between. In germline, CDR1 is LGHDT, CDR2 YNNKEL (reference sequence). CDR3 length equals 14 residues. CDR3 amino acids: CASSQDTSPRAQYF. CDR3 bases: TGTGCCAGCAGCCAAGATACGAGCCCCAGGGCGCAGTATTTT.

The chain joins TRBV6-2 or TRBV6-3 to TRBJ2-2; 9 bases map to TRBD1. The junction had 8 bases not matched to a gene; V was cut back by 5 bases and J by 4 bases. The germline CDR1 and CDR2 sequences are MNHEY and SVGEGT. There are 16 residues in the CDR3. CDR3 region: CASSRGKGQGTGELFF. The CDR3 DNA reads TGTGCCAGCAGTCGAGGGAAGGGACAGGGCACCGGGGAGCTGTTTTTT.

The V call is TRBV30, the J call TRBJ2-2; tentatively, D is TRBD2 (5 bases). Trimming cost V 0 bases and J 4 bases, with 9 bases left between them. The CDR3 runs 14 residues. Per the germline V gene, CDR1 is GTSNPN and CDR2 is SVGIG (reference sequence). CDR3 region: CAWSVGGSTGELFF. The CDR3 DNA reads TGTGCCTGGAGTGTGGGTGGGAGCACCGGGGAGCTGTTTTTT.

V and J are TRBV6-2 or TRBV6-3 and TRBJ1-1; a weak D match, TRBD1 (5 bases). Trimming removed 2 bases from V and 6 bases from J, with 19 bases in between. The CDR3 length is 16 residues. Germline lookup yields CDR1 MNHEY and CDR2 SVGEGT. The CDR3 protein is CASSYPGVRGKAEAFF. CDR3 sequence (DNA): TGTGCCAGCAGTTACCCGGGGGTTAGAGGGAAGGCTGAAGCTTTCTTT.

This rearrangement joins TRBV5-4 to TRBJ2-3; 8 bases line up with TRBD2. The CDR3 is made up of 15 amino acids. Germline trimming cut 4 bases from V and 6 bases from J; bases unmatched to any gene: 10. The V gene's germline CDR1 is SGHNT and CDR2 YYREEE (reference sequence). DNA of the CDR3: TGTGCCAGCAGCCCATTAGCGGGGAGCAGGGATACGCAGTATTTT. It encodes CASSPLAGSRDTQYF.

The chain combines TRBV27 with TRBJ1-4; 7 nucleotides align to TRBD1. V shed 4 bases and J 8 bases; nucleotides not matched to a gene: 13. Germline CDR1 and CDR2: MNHEY and SMNVEV (reference sequence). The CDR3 totals 16 residues. The CDR3 is CASSSLLDRVGEKLFF. The CDR3 DNA reads TGTGCCAGCAGTTCACTACTCGACAGGGTAGGGGAAAAACTGTTTTTT.

This clone was seen only a few times. The chain has TRBV4-3 and TRBJ2-3, with 8 bases aligning to TRBD2. Trimming took 5 bases from V and 4 from J; bases not matched to a gene: 5. The CDR3 has 14 residues. The germline gives CDR1 LGHNA, CDR2 YSLEER. The CDR3 DNA sequence: TGCGCCAGCAGCTACGGACTAGCATCAGATACGCAGTATTTT. As protein: CASSYGLASDTQYF.

V gene TRBV30 combines with J gene TRBJ1-1; maybe TRBD1 (6 bases). Germline V gene data show CDR1 as GTSNPN and CDR2 as SVGIG (reference sequence). This CDR3 is built from 15 residues. Between the trimmed V and J ends, which lost 0 bases and 3 bases, there was a span of 14 bases. CDR3 sequence: CAWSVGWAGDTEAFF. DNA for the CDR3: TGTGCCTGGAGTGTAGGGTGGGCAGGGGACACTGAAGCTTTCTTT.

V gene TRBV28 combines with J gene TRBJ1-1, with unresolved D. CDR3 size: 12 residues. Trimming left V 8 bases short and J 1 base short, with 8 bases between. Germline loops: CDR1 MDHEN, CDR2 SYDVKM. The CDR3 loop reads CASPSPNTEAFF. CDR3 sequence (DNA): TGTGCCAGCCCCTCTCCGAACACTGAAGCTTTCTTT. The full variable domain, with the rest looked up from reference TRBV28 and TRBJ1-1, is DVKVTQSSRYLVKRTGEKVFLECVQDMDHENMFWYRQDPGLGLRLIYFSYDVKMKEKGDIPEGYSVSREKKERFSLILESASTNQTSMYLCASPSPNTEAFFGQGTRLTVV.

The chain has TRBV6-1 and TRBJ1-5; perhaps TRBD1 as D (5 bases). Trimming stripped 1 base from V and 0 bases from J, with 13 bases between. CDR1 and CDR2 from the germline V gene are MNHNS and SASEGT. This CDR3 contains 17 residues. The CDR3 nucleotides read TGTGCCAGCAGTGAAGTCCGACAGATGTATAGCAATCAGCCCCAGCATTTT. Translation gives CASSEVRQMYSNQPQHF.

The rearrangement joins TRBV5-8 to TRBJ1-5; D perhaps matches TRBD1 (6 bases). V lost 4 bases and J lost 0, with 14 bases in between. The CDR3 totals 16 residues. The germline CDR1 and CDR2 sequences are SGHTS and YDEGEE. CDR3 protein: CASSKRTAYSNQPQHF. CDR3 DNA sequence: TGTGCCAGCAGCAAGAGGACAGCTTATAGCAATCAGCCCCAGCATTTT. Drawing the rest from reference TRBV5-8 and TRBJ1-5, the complete variable domain is EAGVTQSPTHLIKTRGQQATLRCSPISGHTSVYWYQQALGLGLQFLLWYDEGEERNRGNFPPRFSGRQFPNYSSELNVNALELEDSALYLCASSKRTAYSNQPQHFGDGTRLSIL.

A single count supports this clone. The rearrangement links TRBV5-1 to TRBJ1-4; D is unresolved. Germline V gene data show CDR1 as SGHRS and CDR2 as YFSETQ. Trimming took 0 bases from V and 5 from J, leaving 11 bases between them. There are 15 residues in the CDR3. The CDR3 region is CASSLGTGVNEKLFF. For the CDR3, the DNA is TGCGCCAGCAGCTTGGGGACGGGAGTGAATGAAAAACTGTTTTTT.

CDR3 in DNA: TGCGCCAGACCGCGGGGGCCTAAGTATACGCAGTATTTT. This gives the protein CARPRGPKYTQYF. The chain is built from TRBV10-1 and TRBJ2-3; D is possibly TRBD2 (7 bases). V was trimmed by 9 bases and J by 7 bases, leaving 17 bases between them. CDR1 is WNHNN and CDR2 is SYGVQD in the germline V gene (reference sequence). The CDR3 loop spans 13 amino acids.

This chain links TRBV19 with TRBJ1-4, with D unresolved. V dropped 2 bases and J dropped 9 bases, with 10 bases sitting between them. This CDR3 has 13 amino acids. Germline values: CDR1 LNHDA, CDR2 SQIVND (reference sequence). CDR3 residues: CASSIQEGQKLFF. As DNA, the CDR3 is TGTGCCAGTAGTATACAGGAAGGTCAAAAACTGTTTTTT.

The table lists this clone with a count of one. Here the CDR3 reads CASSQDLGRVEKLFF. As DNA, the CDR3 is TGCGCCAGCAGCCAAGATCTGGGCAGAGTTGAAAAACTGTTTTTT. The chain couples TRBV4-3 to TRBJ1-4; D unclear. There are 15 residues in the CDR3. Trimming left V 0 bases short and J 7 bases short, with 12 bases between. Germline V gives CDR1 LGHNA, CDR2 YSLEER.